One T cell receptor beta chain is described in this entry. Original methodology: Amplified reference gene primers provided the basis for estimating nucleated cell counts. Profiling relied on immunoSEQ multiplex PCR, and the TCRdb table lists in-frame clones only, not all of them. The DNA was the basis for D and trimming; V, J and clone size are from that table. Among some 150,000 clones listed, around 80% were seen once. The data were taken from a study of blood T cell repertoires in COVID-19. Study information: Samples came from the United States, Italy and Spain, spanning acute and convalescent COVID-19. From T cells, B-cell-depleted T cells, or PBMCs came the material, which was cDNA or gDNA.

Germline values: CDR1 SNHLY, CDR2 FYNNEI. V shed 5 bases, J shed 5 bases, and the junction held 15 bases outside the gene matches. The CDR3 runs to 18 residues. The chain combines TRBV2 with TRBJ1-6; 7 bases agree with TRBD1. The TCR was taken from a woman of 80 years or more with active or convalescent COVID-19. Sequencing input: peripheral blood. CDR3 sequence (DNA): TGTGCCAGCAGTAACAGACCCCAGGGGGGACTAGATAATTCACCCCTCCACTTT. Its protein is CASSNRPQGGLDNSPLHF.